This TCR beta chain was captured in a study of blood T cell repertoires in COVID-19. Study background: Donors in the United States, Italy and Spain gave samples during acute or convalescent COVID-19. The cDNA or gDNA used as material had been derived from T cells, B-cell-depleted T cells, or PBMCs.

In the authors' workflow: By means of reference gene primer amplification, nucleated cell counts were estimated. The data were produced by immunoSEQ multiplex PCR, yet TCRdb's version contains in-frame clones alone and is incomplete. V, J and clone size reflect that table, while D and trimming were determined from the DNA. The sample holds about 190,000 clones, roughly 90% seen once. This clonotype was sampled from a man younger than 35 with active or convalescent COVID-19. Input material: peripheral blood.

The CDR3 nucleotides read TGTGCCATCAGTGAGGGGGGACAGGGGGGCTCCTACGAGCAGTACTTC. Protein sequence: CAISEGGQGGSYEQYF. The chain uses TRBV10-3 and TRBJ2-7, with 11 positions matching TRBD1. J gave up 0 bases and V 2 bases, and 3 bases lay outside the gene matches. This CDR3 has 16 amino acids. In germline, CDR1 is ENHRY, CDR2 SYGVKD.